This record looks at one T cell receptor beta chain sequence and its context. This entry is derived from a study of shared clonotypes between healthy human individuals. About the study: A couple of female and a few male donors aged 18 to 49 were enrolled.

The CDR3 contains 12 residues. The V and J ends lost 2 bases and 3 bases respectively, with 5 bases between them. The germline V gene encodes CDR1 GTSNPN and CDR2 SVGIG (reference sequence). Clones were sequenced by immunoSEQ multiplex PCR, and TCRdb holds only the in-frame ones, with some missing. Seen here are 1 million to 1.2 million clones, approximately 77% observed once, and the top ten hold almost 0.9%. Among the donors, all were Caucasian adults who lived in Nashville, Tennessee. The clonotype originates from a man younger than 30 in good health. Some clones in this sample may be carry-over from other donors' samples. The chain joins TRBV30 to TRBJ1-5; D is uncertain. Source material: memory CD4+ T cells from PBMCs. As to subset: CD45RA-negative fraction. This CDR3 is CAWSMSNQPQHF. CDR3 in DNA: TGTGCCTGGAGTATGTCCAATCAGCCCCAGCATTTT.